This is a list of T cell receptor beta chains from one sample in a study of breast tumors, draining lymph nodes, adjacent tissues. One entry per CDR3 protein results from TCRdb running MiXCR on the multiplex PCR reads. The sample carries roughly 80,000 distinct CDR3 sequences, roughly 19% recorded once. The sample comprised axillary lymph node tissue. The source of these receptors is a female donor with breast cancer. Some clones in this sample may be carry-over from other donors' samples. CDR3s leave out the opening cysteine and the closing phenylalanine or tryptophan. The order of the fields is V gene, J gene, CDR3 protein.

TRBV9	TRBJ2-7	ASSVGPGPGYEQY
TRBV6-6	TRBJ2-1	ASRESGRASNEQF
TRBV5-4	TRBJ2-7	ASSFSGYEQY
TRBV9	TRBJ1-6	ASSEGLKSPLH
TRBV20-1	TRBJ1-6	SANRDNSPLH
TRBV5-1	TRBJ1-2	ASSLPGTGASGYT
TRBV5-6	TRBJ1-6	ASSFDRGYSPLH
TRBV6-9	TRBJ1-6	ASSPAPSTHAHNSPLH
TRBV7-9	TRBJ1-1	ASSLASAGSTEAF
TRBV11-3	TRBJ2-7	ASSLEMGGTRDSYEQY
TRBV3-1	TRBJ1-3	ASSRDITDGNTIY
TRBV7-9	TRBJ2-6	ASSLGGVTGANVLT
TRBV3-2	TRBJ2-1	ASSQDDVVANGDEQF
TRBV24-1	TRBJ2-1	ATSKRQGFDEQF
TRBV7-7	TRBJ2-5	ASSRNMGQETQY
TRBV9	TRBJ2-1	ASSVDGTYNEQF
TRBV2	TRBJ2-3	ASSGQGADTQY
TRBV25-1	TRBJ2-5	ASSERASETQY
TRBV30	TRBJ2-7	ARSVRGVYEQY
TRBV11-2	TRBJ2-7	ASTNIQGYEQY
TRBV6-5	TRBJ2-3	ASSYAGGASTDTQY
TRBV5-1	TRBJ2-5	ASSLGTYNGETQY
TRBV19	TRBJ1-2	ASSNDPGQQNYGYT
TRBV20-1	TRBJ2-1	SARDPGLGQF
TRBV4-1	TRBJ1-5	ASSLAISNQPQH
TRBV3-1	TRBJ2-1	ASTFSGKATHEQF
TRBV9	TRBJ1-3	ASSVESGGGSGNTIY
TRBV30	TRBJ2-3	AWTGLGDTQY
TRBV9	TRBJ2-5	ASSPLFRGPEETQY
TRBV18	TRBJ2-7	ASSRTSESEQY
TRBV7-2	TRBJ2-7	ASSLAPSGRGEQY
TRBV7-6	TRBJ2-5	ASSPKLGGNQETQY
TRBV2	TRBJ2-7	ASSAIRYEQY
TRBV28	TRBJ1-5	ASRYRHDSNQPQH
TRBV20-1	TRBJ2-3	SAEGLATDTQY
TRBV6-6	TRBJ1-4	ASSYWGGSDEKLF
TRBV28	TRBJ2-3	ATETSLGGADTQY
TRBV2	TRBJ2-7	ATLRGGRGAREQY
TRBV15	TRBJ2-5	ATSKRQGLQETQY
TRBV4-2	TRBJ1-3	ASSQVKGGGNTIY